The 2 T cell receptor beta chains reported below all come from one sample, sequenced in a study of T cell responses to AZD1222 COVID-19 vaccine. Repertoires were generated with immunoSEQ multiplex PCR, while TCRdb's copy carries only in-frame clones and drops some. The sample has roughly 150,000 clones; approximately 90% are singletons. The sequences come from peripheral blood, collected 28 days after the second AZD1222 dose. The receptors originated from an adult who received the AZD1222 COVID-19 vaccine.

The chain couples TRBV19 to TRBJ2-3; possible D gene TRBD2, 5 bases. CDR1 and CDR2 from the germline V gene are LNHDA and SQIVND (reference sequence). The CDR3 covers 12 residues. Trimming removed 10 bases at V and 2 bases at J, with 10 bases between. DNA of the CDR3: TGTGCCACCGGGGTATACACAGATACGCAGTATTTT. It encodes CATGVYTDTQYF.

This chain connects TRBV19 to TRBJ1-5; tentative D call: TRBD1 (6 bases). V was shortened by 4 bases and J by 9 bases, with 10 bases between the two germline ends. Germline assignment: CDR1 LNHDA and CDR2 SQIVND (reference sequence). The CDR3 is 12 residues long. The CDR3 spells CASSTTGRPQHF. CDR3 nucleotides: TGTGCCAGTAGTACTACAGGGCGGCCCCAGCATTTT. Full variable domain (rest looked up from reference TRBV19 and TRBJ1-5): DGGITQSPKYLFRKEGQNVTLSCEQNLNHDAMYWYRQDPGQGLRLIYYSQIVNDFQKGDIAEGYSVSREKKESFPLTVTSAQKNPTAFYLCASSTTGRPQHFGDGTRLSIL.